This TCR beta chain was documented in a study of blood T cells in healthy people across ages. Using a J-beta primer mix together with a sample-barcoded 5' primer, a second PCR was run for roughly 7 to 12 cycles. All cDNA molecules were each tagged by a template-switch adaptor with 12 random nucleotides. TCRdb processed the 5' RACE reads anew with MiXCR; each CDR3 protein has one entry. Of about 1.6 million distinct CDR3 sequences listed, 34% are singletons. There are a few counts of this clonotype. Germline V CDR1 and CDR2: LGHNA, YNFKEQ. CDR3 length: 16 residues. The V end was cut by 0 bases, the J end by 4 bases, with 15 bases between.

This clonotype was sampled from a woman aged 25-40 years in good health. The sequenced sample consisted of blood. The rearrangement uses TRBV4-2 and TRBJ2-5, with a possible D match to TRBD2 (5 bases). CDR3 residues: CASSQDLSSIGETQYF. CDR3 in DNA: TGTGCCAGCAGCCAAGACTTGTCTAGCATCGGAGAGACCCAGTACTTC.